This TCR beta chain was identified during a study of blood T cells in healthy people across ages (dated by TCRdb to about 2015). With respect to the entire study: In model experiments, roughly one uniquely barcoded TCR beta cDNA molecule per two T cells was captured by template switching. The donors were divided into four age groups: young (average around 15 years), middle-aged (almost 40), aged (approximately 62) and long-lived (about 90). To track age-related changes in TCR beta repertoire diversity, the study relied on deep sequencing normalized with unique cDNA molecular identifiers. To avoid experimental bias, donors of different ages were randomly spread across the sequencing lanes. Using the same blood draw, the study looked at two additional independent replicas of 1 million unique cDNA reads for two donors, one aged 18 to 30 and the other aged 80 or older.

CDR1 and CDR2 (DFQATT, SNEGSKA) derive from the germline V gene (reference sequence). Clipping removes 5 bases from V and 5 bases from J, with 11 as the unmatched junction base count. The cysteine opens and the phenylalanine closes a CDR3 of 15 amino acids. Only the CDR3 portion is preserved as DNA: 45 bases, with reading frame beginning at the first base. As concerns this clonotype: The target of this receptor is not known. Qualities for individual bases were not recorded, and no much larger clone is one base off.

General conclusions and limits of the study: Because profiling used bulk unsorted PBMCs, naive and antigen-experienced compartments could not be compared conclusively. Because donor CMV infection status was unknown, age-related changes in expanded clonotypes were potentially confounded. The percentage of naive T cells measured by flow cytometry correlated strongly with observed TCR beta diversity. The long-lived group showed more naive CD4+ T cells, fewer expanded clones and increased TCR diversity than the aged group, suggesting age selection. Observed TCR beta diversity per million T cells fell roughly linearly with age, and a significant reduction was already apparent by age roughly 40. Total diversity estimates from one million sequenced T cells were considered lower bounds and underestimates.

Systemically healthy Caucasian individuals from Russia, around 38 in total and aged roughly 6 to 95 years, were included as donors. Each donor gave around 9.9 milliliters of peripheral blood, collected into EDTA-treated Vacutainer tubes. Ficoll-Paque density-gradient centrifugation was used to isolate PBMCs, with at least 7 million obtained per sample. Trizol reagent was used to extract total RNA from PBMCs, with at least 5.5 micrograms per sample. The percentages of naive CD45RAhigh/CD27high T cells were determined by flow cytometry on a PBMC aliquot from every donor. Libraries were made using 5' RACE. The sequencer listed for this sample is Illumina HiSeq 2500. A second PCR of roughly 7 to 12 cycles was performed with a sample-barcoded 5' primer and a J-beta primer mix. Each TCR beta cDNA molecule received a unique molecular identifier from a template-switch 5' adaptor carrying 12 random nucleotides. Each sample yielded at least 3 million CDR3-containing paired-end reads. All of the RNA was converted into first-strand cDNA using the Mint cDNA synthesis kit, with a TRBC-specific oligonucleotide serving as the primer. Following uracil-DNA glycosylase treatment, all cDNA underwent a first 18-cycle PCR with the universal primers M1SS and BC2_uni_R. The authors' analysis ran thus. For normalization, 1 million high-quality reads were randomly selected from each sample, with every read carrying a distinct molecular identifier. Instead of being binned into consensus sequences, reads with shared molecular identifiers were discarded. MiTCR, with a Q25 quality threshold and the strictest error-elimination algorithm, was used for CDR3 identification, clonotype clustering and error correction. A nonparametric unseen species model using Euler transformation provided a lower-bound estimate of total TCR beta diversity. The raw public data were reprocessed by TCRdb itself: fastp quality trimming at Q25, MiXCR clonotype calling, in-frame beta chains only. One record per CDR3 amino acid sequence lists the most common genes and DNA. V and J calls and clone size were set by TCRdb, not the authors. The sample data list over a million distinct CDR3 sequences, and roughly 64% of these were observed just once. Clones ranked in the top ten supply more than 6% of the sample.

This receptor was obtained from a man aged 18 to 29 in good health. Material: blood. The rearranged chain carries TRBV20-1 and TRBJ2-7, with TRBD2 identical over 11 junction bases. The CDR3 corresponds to CSASQLTSGSHEQYF. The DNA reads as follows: TGCAGTGCTTCCCAATTAACTAGCGGGAGCCACGAGCAGTACTTC.